The 13 T cell receptor beta chains below come from one sample, sequenced in a study of brain T cells in children with intractable seizures. TCRdb's copy holds only in-frame clones and misses some; the assay was immunoSEQ multiplex PCR. The repertoire holds 100,000 to 120,000 clones, with roughly 94% as singletons. The material sequenced was peripheral blood, taken at surgery. These receptors originate from a boy in the first two years of life with hemimegalencephaly and intractable seizures.

The gene calls are TRBV24-1 and TRBJ1-1; 7 bases match TRBD1. Trimming took 3 bases from V and 2 from J; bases not matched to a gene: 5. Germline V gene lookup returns CDR1 KGHDR and CDR2 SFDVKD. The CDR3 contains 15 residues. CDR3 in DNA: TGTGCCACCAGTGATCCCAGGGGGGCAAACACTGAAGCTTTCTTT. This codes for CATSDPRGANTEAFF.

V gene TRBV4-1 combines with J gene TRBJ2-2, with a tentative D call TRBD2 (6 bases). Trimming pared 4 bases from V and 6 bases from J, leaving 18 bases between. The CDR3 has 16 amino acids. Germline values: CDR1 MGHRA, CDR2 YSYEKL. CDR3 in amino acids: CASSPSQGGVAGELFF. CDR3 sequence (DNA): TGCGCCAGCAGCCCAAGCCAGGGCGGGGTGGCCGGGGAGCTGTTTTTT.

The V and J genes are TRBV14 and TRBJ2-5, with D tentatively TRBD1 or TRBD2 (5 bases each). Germline-derived CDR1 and CDR2 are SGHDN and FVKESK. The CDR3 consists of 15 residues. Trimming pared 4 bases from V and 5 bases from J, leaving 17 bases between. The CDR3 DNA is TGTGCCAGCAGCCCCTCCCCAGGGAGAGGGGAGACCCAGTACTTC. It is translated as CASSPSPGRGETQYF.

In this sample, this clone turned up once. This sequence joins TRBV6-5 and TRBJ2-5; no clear D. The CDR3 spans 13 residues. V was shortened by 0 bases and J by 5 bases, with 7 bases between the two germline ends. Germline CDR1 reads MNHEY; CDR2 reads SVGAGI. The chain's CDR3 is CASSYSPKETQYF. The CDR3 DNA sequence: TGTGCCAGCAGTTACTCCCCTAAGGAGACCCAGTACTTC.

The chain joins TRBV15 to TRBJ2-1, with a weak D call TRBD2 (5 bases). Germline V gene data show CDR1 as LNHNV and CDR2 as YYDKDF (reference sequence). The CDR3 runs 15 residues. Trimming removed 0 bases from V and 6 bases from J, with 12 bases in between. CDR3 DNA: TGTGCCACCAGCAGAGACTGGAGGTTCCCCAATGAGCAGTTCTTC. Encoded protein: CATSRDWRFPNEQFF.

This rearrangement joins TRBV7-2 to TRBJ2-7; D unclear. With 4 bases removed from V and 2 bases from J, the gap between germline ends came to 9 bases. Germline-derived CDR1 and CDR2 are SGHTA and FQGNSA. This CDR3 has 13 residues. The CDR3 spells CASSSIGPYEQYF. In DNA, the CDR3 is TGTGCCAGCAGCTCCATTGGTCCCTACGAGCAGTACTTC.

The chain uses TRBV10-3 and TRBJ2-1; D is tentatively TRBD1 or TRBD2 (6 bases each). The length of the CDR3 is 14 residues. The V and J ends lost 10 bases and 5 bases respectively, with 18 bases between them. CDR1 and CDR2 from the germline V gene are ENHRY and SYGVKD. The chain's CDR3 is CATQGGRRDNEQFF. CDR3 nucleotide sequence: TGTGCCACTCAAGGGGGGCGGAGGGACAATGAGCAGTTCTTC.

This chain connects TRBV24-1 to TRBJ1-5, with 7 bases that match TRBD1. The germline CDR1 and CDR2 sequences are KGHDR and SFDVKD. The CDR3 loop spans 14 amino acids. Trimming took 9 bases from V and 3 from J; bases not matched to a gene: 7. CDR3 residues: CATERDSLNQPQHF. The CDR3 DNA follows: TGTGCCACCGAGAGGGACAGCCTCAATCAGCCCCAGCATTTT.

This clone has only one observation. This chain uses TRBV18 with TRBJ2-7; the D call may be TRBD1 or TRBD2 (5 bases each). This CDR3 has 14 residues. CDR1 is KGHSH, CDR2 LQKENI, per germline. Trimming took off 3 bases at V and 4 bases at J, with 13 bases between the two ends. The CDR3 DNA is TGTGCCAGCTCACCCGGGACGGAATCTTACGAGCAGTACTTC. Its translation is CASSPGTESYEQYF.

This clone occurred once. The chain uses TRBV5-4 and TRBJ2-3; TRBD1 is a possible D gene (5 bases). V lost 3 bases and J 2 bases, leaving 10 bases between the germline ends. CDR3 length equals 14 residues. CDR1 and CDR2 (germline): SGHNT, YYREEE (reference sequence). CDR3 protein: CASSSKTATDTQYF. As DNA, the CDR3 is TGTGCCAGCAGCTCTAAGACAGCCACAGATACGCAGTATTTT.

This chain links TRBV2 with TRBJ2-3; D unclear. The CDR3 runs to 14 residues. Germline CDR1 reads SNHLY; CDR2 reads FYNNEI. With 7 bases removed from V and 2 bases from J, the gap between germline ends came to 13 bases. The CDR3: CASNTRRSTDTQYF. The CDR3 region has the DNA TGTGCCAGCAACACCAGGAGATCCACAGATACGCAGTATTTT. The full variable domain, completed using reference TRBV2 and TRBJ2-3, is EPEVTQTPSHQVTQMGQEVILRCVPISNHLYFYWYRQILGQKVEFLVSFYNNEISEKSEIFDDQFSVERPDGSNFTLKIRSTKLEDSAMYFCASNTRRSTDTQYFGPGTRLTVL.

This sequence joins TRBV7-2 and TRBJ2-7; possible D gene TRBD2, 5 bases. This CDR3 has 13 residues. CDR1 is SGHTA and CDR2 is FQGNSA in the germline V gene. V was shortened by 5 bases and J by 3 bases, with 11 bases between the two germline ends. The CDR3 sequence is CASSPSRYYEQYF. DNA of the CDR3: TGTGCCAGCAGCCCTAGCCGTTACTACGAGCAGTACTTC. The full variable domain, in which reference TRBV7-2 and TRBJ2-7 provide the parts outside the CDR3, is GAGVSQSPSNKVTEKGKDVELRCDPISGHTALYWYRQSLGQGLEFLIYFQGNSAPDKSGLPSDRFSAERTGGSVSTLTIQRTQQEDSAVYLCASSPSRYYEQYFGPGTRLTVT.

The chain has TRBV29-1 and TRBJ2-4; no firm D call. Per the germline V gene, CDR1 is SQVTM and CDR2 is ANQGSEA. With 3 bases removed from V and 11 bases from J, the gap between germline ends came to 8 bases. This CDR3 has 10 amino acids. The CDR3 reads CSVDFPVQYF. The DNA of the CDR3 is TGCAGCGTTGATTTTCCAGTTCAGTACTTC.